Listed below are T cell receptor beta chains from one sample, sequenced in a study of cytomegalovirus exposure and HLA in healthy donors. Sequencing used immunoSEQ multiplex PCR; TCRdb keeps in-frame clones, though not all of them. This repertoire shows some 110,000 clones, about 70% found once; its top ten account for roughly 2.8%. Specimen: PBMCs. These receptors were taken from a female donor in good health and CMV-seronegative. The CDR3 runs from the conserved cysteine through the conserved F or W. D genes are given only for firm matches. Where a row states a size, it is once, few, many or the class of an expanded clone; other rows omit it.

.,.,TRBJ2-7,TRBV12-5,CASGSITGNYEQYF,TGTGCTAGTGGCTCCATCACAGGAAACTACGAGCAGTACTTC
.,few,TRBJ2-5,TRBV5-1,CASSLPPQETQYF,TGCGCCAGCAGCTTGCCCCCTCAAGAGACCCAGTACTTC
TRBD2,.,TRBJ2-3,TRBV5-1,CASSSGGSDTQYF,TGCGCCAGCAGCTCGGGGGGTTCTGATACGCAGTATTTT
TRBD2,once,TRBJ2-1,TRBV7-7,CASSPGGGTYEQFF,TGTGCTAGCAGCCCCGGGGGGGGGACCTATGAGCAGTTCTTC
TRBD1,few,TRBJ1-2,TRBV5-1,CASSLAGGHGYTF,TGCGCCAGCAGCTTGGCAGGGGGCCATGGCTACACCTTC
.,.,TRBJ2-4,TRBV6-6,CASTQGQNIQYF,TGTGCCAGCACACAGGGCCAAAACATTCAGTACTTC
TRBD2,.,TRBJ2-1,TRBV9,CASSVRSVGGEQFF,TGTGCCAGCAGCGTAAGATCGGTGGGAGGGGAGCAGTTCTTC
.,.,TRBJ2-3,TRBV7-9,CASSARNSGGTDTQYF,TGTGCCAGCAGCGCAAGGAACTCCGGGGGCACAGATACGCAGTATTTT
TRBD2,.,TRBJ2-5,TRBV15,CATSGGKTSGPEETQYF,TGTGCCACCAGCGGGGGGAAGACTAGCGGTCCAGAAGAGACCCAGTACTTC
TRBD2,few,TRBJ2-3,TRBV7-2,CANGLAGVSDTQYF,TGTGCCAACGGGCTAGCGGGAGTCTCAGATACGCAGTATTTT
.,.,TRBJ1-1,TRBV29-1,CSVSRRLNRASFF,TGCAGCGTATCGCGGCGTCTGAACAGGGCTTCTTTCTTT
TRBD1,few,TRBJ1-4,TRBV30,CAWTPGQGSEKLFF,TGTGCCTGGACCCCTGGACAGGGCAGTGAAAAACTGTTTTTT
TRBD1,.,TRBJ1-5,TRBV2,CASSANRGGSQPQHF,TGTGCCAGCAGTGCGAACAGGGGAGGAAGTCAGCCCCAGCATTTT
.,.,TRBJ2-7,TRBV6-1,CASSVGGTTGGYEQYF,TGTGCCAGCAGTGTCGGGGGGACCACAGGGGGCTACGAGCAGTACTTC
.,.,TRBJ2-5,TRBV30,CAWSRGQETQYF,TGTGCCTGGAGCCGGGGACAAGAGACCCAGTACTTC
TRBD1,once,TRBJ1-1,TRBV29-1,CSGRQGGGTEAFF,TGCAGCGGAAGACAGGGGGGGGGTACTGAAGCTTTCTTT
.,.,TRBJ2-7,TRBV30,CAWSEQGYEQYF,TGTGCCTGGAGTGAACAGGGATACGAGCAGTACTTC